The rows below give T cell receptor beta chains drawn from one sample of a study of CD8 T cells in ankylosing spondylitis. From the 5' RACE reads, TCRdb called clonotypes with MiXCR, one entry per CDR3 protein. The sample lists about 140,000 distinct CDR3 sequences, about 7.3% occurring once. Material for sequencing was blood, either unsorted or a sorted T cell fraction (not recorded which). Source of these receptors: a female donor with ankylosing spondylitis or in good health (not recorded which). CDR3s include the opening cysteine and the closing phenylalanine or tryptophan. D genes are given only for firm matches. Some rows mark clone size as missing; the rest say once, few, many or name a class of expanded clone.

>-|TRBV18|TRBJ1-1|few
TGTGCCAGCTCACCACCGGCAGGGGCAGGGAACACTGAAGCTTTCTTT
CASSPPAGAGNTEAFF
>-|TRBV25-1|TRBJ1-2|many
TGTGCCAGCAGTGAATTTGGGACGGGCTATGGCTACACCTTC
CASSEFGTGYGYTF
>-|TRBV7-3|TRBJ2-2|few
TGTGCCAGCAGCTTAAGGATTGGATCGAACACCGGGGAGCTGTTTTTT
CASSLRIGSNTGELFF
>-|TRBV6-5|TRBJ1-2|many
TGTGCCAGCAGTTCCTCCCGACAAGCTAACTATGGCTACACCTTC
CASSSSRQANYGYTF
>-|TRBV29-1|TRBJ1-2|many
TGCAGCGTTGAAGCGATAGGGGGCTATGGCTACACCTTC
CSVEAIGGYGYTF
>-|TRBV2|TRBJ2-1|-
TGTGCCAGCAGCGGACAGCCCAATGAGCAGTTCTTC
CASSGQPNEQFF
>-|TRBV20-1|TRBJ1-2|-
TGCAGTGCTGCACAGGGAGTGGATGGCTACACCTTC
CSAAQGVDGYTF
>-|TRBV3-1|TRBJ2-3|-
TGTGCCAGCAGCCAAGACAGGGAGGATACGCAGTATTTT
CASSQDREDTQYF
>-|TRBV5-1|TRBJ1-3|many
TGCGCCAGCAGCTTGGCCGTTGGGAACACCATATATTTT
CASSLAVGNTIYF
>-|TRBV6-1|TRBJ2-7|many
TGTGCCAGCAGCCCGAGCCCTGGAGGGGGTTTGAGTGAGCAGTACTTC
CASSPSPGGGLSEQYF
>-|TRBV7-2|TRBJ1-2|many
TGTGCCAGCAGCCCATACCAGGTGGACTCTGGCTACACCTTC
CASSPYQVDSGYTF
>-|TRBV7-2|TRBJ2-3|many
TGTGCCAGCAGCAGTCTCTCTAGCACAGATACGCAGTATTTT
CASSSLSSTDTQYF
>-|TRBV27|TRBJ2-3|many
TGTGCCAGCAGTTTTCTAGCGCAGAAAGGCACAGATACGCAGTATTTT
CASSFLAQKGTDTQYF
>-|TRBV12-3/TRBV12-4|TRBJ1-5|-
TGTGCCAGCAGTTTAAAGGGGTTGATGAGCAATCAGCCCCAGCATTTT
CASSLKGLMSNQPQHF
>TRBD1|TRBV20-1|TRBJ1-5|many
TGCAGTGCTACCCTGGGGGAGGGGGCTCAGCCCCAGCATTTT
CSATLGEGAQPQHF
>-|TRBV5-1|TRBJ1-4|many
TGCGCCAGCAGCCCAAGTCACATGCCTAATGAAAAACTGTTTTTT
CASSPSHMPNEKLFF
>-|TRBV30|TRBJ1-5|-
TGTGCAGCGGACTTGGGGGTAGGTCAGCCCCAGCATTTT
CAADLGVGQPQHF
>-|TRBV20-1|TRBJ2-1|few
TGCAGTGCTCCACAGGGGGGGGGCCTCAATGAGCAGTTCTTC
CSAPQGGGLNEQFF
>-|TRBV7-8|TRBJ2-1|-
TGTGCCAGCAGCACCAATCCCAGCAATGAGCAGTTCTTC
CASSTNPSNEQFF
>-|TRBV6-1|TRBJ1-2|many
TGTGCCACGCATCACGCCTGGGCAGGGTATGGCTATGGCTACACCTTC
CATHHAWAGYGYGYTF
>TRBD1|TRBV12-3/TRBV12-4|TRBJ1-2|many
TGTGCCAGCAGTTCGGCCTTCGACAGGGCTTCCTATGGCTACACCTTC
CASSSAFDRASYGYTF
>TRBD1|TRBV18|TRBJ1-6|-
TGTGCCAGCTCACCAGGGTACAGGGGATTGACCTCCTATAATTCACCCCTCCACTTT
CASSPGYRGLTSYNSPLHF
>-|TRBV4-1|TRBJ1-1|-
TGCGCCAGCAGCCAAGAAGGGAGCCGATGGAACACTGAAGCTTTCTTT
CASSQEGSRWNTEAFF
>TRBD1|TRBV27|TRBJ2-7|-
TGTGCCAGCAGCTACAGGGGAGAGTCCTACGAGCAGTACTTC
CASSYRGESYEQYF
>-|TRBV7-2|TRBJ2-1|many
TGTGCCAGCTCCCGGCGGGGGCACTACAATGAGCAGTTCTTC
CASSRRGHYNEQFF
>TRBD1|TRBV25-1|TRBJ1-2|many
TGTGCCAGCACCCGGGACAGGGGGCAATCTGGCTACACCTTC
CASTRDRGQSGYTF
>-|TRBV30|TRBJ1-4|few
TGTGCCTGGAGTGTACAAAGGGGAGTAAGCGAAAAACTGTTTTTT
CAWSVQRGVSEKLFF
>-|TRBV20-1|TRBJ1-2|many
TGCAGTGCTAGAGATCTTTCCCCCCAGATAGGGTTTAACTATGGCTACACCTTC
CSARDLSPQIGFNYGYTF
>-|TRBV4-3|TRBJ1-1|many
TGCGCCAGCAGCCAAGATTTCGGGTGGGAAGCTTTCTTT
CASSQDFGWEAFF
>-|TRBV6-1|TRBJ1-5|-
TGTGCCAGTAAGGCGGCAAATCAGCCCCAGCATTTT
CASKAANQPQHF
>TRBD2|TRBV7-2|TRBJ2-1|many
TGTGCCAGCAGCTCTGGACTAGCGGTTGAGCAGTTCTTC
CASSSGLAVEQFF
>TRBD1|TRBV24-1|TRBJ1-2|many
TGTGCCACCAGCGGGGACAGGGGTGACTATGGCTACACCTTC
CATSGDRGDYGYTF
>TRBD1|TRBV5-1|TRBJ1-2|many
TGCGCCAGCAGCTTTGGACAGGGGGACAATAATGGCTACACCTTC
CASSFGQGDNNGYTF
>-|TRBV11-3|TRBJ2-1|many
TGTGCCAGCAGCTTAGGAGGGGGAGCGGGCGAGGAGTTCTTC
CASSLGGGAGEEFF
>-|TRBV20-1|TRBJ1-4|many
TGCAGTGCTAGACGGGGGGGCAATGAAAAACTGTTTTTT
CSARRGGNEKLFF
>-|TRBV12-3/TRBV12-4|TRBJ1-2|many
TGTGCCAGCAGTTTAGTGGCGGGGATGGGTTATGGCTACACCTTC
CASSLVAGMGYGYTF
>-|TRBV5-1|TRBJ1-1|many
TGCGCCAGCAGCTTGGCTCAGGGTCCTAGGGCTGAAGCTTTCTTT
CASSLAQGPRAEAFF
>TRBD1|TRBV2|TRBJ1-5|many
TGTGCCAGCAGTGATCCCGTGGACAGGGTGGTGGATCAGCCCCAGCATTTT
CASSDPVDRVVDQPQHF
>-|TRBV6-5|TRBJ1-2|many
TGTGCCAGCAGTTACTCCACAGGAAACTATGGCTACACCTTC
CASSYSTGNYGYTF
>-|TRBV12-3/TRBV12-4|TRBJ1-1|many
TGTGCCAGCAGTTTAGGACCTGAAGCTTTCTTT
CASSLGPEAFF
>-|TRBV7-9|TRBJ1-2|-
TGTGCCAGCAGCTTAGGCACCCCTGACTATGGCTACACCTTC
CASSLGTPDYGYTF
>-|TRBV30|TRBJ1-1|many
TGTGCCTGGTCACGGCGGGTGAACACTGAAGCTTTCTTT
CAWSRRVNTEAFF
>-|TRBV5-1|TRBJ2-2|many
TGCGCCAGCAGCTTGGTGCCAGGGGTATCGAACACCGGGGAGCTGTTTTTT
CASSLVPGVSNTGELFF
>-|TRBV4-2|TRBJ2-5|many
TGTGCCAGCAGCCCCGAGGAGATAGGGTGGGAGACCCAGTACTTC
CASSPEEIGWETQYF
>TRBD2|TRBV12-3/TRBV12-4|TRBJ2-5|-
TGTGCCAGCAGTTTGCGGGGGGCCCTCGGGGAGACCCAGTACTTC
CASSLRGALGETQYF